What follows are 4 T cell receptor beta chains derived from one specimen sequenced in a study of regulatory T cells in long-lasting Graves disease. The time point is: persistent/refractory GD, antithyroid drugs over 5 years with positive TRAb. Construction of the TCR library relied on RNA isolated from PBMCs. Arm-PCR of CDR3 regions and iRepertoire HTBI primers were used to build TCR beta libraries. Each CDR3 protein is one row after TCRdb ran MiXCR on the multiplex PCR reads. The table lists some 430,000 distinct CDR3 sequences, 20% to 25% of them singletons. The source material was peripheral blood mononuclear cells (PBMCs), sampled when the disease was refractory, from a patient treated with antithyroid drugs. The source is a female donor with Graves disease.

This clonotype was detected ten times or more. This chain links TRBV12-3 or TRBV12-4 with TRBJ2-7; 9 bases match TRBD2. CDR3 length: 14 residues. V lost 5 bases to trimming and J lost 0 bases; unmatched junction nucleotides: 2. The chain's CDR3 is CASSTSGHSYEQYF. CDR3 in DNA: TGTGCCAGCAGTACTAGCGGGCACTCCTACGAGCAGTACTTC.

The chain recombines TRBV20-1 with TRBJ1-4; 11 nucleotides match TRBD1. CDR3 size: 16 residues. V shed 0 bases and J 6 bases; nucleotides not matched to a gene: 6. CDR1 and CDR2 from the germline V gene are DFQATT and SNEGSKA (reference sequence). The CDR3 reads CSARDQRGQGDEKLFF. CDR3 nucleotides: TGCAGTGCTAGAGATCAAAGGGGACAGGGGGATGAAAAACTGTTTTTT.

The CDR3 nucleotides read TGTGCCAGCAGCTTGGCCCCGGGCAATCGACCCGACGAGCAGTACTTC. This translates into CASSLAPGNRPDEQYF. The chain employs TRBV5-4 and TRBJ2-7, with D hard to call. The CDR3 has 16 residues. Germline V CDR1 and CDR2: SGHNT, YYREEE (reference sequence). V lost 0 bases to trimming and J lost 5 bases, with 18 bases between them.

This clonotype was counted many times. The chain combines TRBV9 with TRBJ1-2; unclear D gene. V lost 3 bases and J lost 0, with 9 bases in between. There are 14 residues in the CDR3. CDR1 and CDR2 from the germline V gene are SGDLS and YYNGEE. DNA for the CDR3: TGTGCCAGCAGCGAGGTGGGCGCTAACTATGGCTACACCTTC. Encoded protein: CASSEVGANYGYTF.